These T cell receptor beta chains were read from a single sample in a study of CD8+CD57+ T cells in acquired aplastic anemia. TCRdb redid the calling of the reads with MiXCR, one entry per CDR3 protein. This table holds some 180,000 distinct CDR3 sequences, 50% to 65% found once. The source material was sorted CD4+, CD8+, or CD8+CD57+ T cells (not recorded which) from PBMCs. The receptors were sampled from a human donor with aplastic anemia. Both conserved end residues are part of each CDR3. A D gene is named only where the DNA matches it firmly. Where a row states a size, it is once, few, many or the class of an expanded clone; other rows omit it.

D gene,clone size,J gene,V gene,CDR3 DNA,CDR3 protein
TRBD1,NA,TRBJ1-1,TRBV2,TGTGCCAGCAGTGACGCTGACAGGGTTGAAGCTTTCTTT,CASSDADRVEAFF
NA,many,TRBJ2-7,TRBV30,TGTGCCTGGGCTACAGGGATCCAGGACGAGCAGTACTTC,CAWATGIQDEQYF
NA,NA,TRBJ1-6,TRBV10-3,TGTGCCAGCAGCCTATTCCAGAAGGATTCACCCCTCCACTTT,CASSLFQKDSPLHF
NA,NA,TRBJ1-1,TRBV25-1,TGTGCCAGCAGTGAATCCGCTGAAGCTTTCTTT,CASSESAEAFF
NA,NA,TRBJ1-2,TRBV14,TGTGCCAGCAGCCGCGGGCCCGGTGGCGGCTATGGCTACACCTTC,CASSRGPGGGYGYTF
NA,once,TRBJ2-3,TRBV10-3,TGTGCCATCACGAAGCGGGCCCTCACAGATACGCAGTATTTT,CAITKRALTDTQYF
TRBD1,NA,TRBJ1-6,TRBV15,TGTGCCACCAGCAGGGGGACAGTCTCCTATAATTCACCCCTCCACTTT,CATSRGTVSYNSPLHF
TRBD1,many,TRBJ2-7,TRBV4-1,TGCGCCAGCAGCTTACCCGGACAGGGGGGGTACGAGCAGTACTTC,CASSLPGQGGYEQYF
NA,NA,TRBJ2-1,TRBV7-3,TGTGCCAGCAGCTTATACCCCAGCGACCTTTCCAATGAGCAGTTCTTC,CASSLYPSDLSNEQFF
NA,NA,TRBJ2-1,TRBV2,TGTGCCAGCAGCCAAGAAGATCAGGTTGGGAATGAGCAGTTCTTC,CASSQEDQVGNEQFF
NA,NA,TRBJ1-2,TRBV7-8,TGTGCCAGCAGCTACCAAGGGGGGGGCTATGGCTACACCTTC,CASSYQGGGYGYTF
TRBD2,NA,TRBJ2-1,TRBV10-3,TGTGCCATCAGGGGGACTAGCTGGGACTATGAGCAGTTCTTC,CAIRGTSWDYEQFF
NA,NA,TRBJ1-6,TRBV10-1,TGCGCCAGCAGCGCGGGGTACAATTCACCCCTCCACTTT,CASSAGYNSPLHF
NA,NA,TRBJ2-7,TRBV11-3,TGTGCCAGCAGCTTAGAAGGCCCTTCCTACGAGCAGTACTTC,CASSLEGPSYEQYF
NA,NA,TRBJ2-7,TRBV29-1,TGCAGCGTTGACAGGGGTGACTACGAGCAGTACTTC,CSVDRGDYEQYF
TRBD2,NA,TRBJ2-7,TRBV9,TGTGCCAGCAGCGCGGGGGGGGCGGGCTCACCCTACGAGCAGTACTTC,CASSAGGAGSPYEQYF
TRBD2,NA,TRBJ2-3,TRBV4-3,TGCGCCAGCAGCCAAGGAGCGGGGGCGATCGAAGATACGCAGTATTTT,CASSQGAGAIEDTQYF
NA,NA,TRBJ2-3,TRBV20-1,TGCAGTGCCCCTCCGGGGGGCCGCACAGATACGCAGTATTTT,CSAPPGGRTDTQYF
NA,few,TRBJ2-1,TRBV2,TGTGCCAGCAAACTCTTCGGCAATGAGCAGTTCTTC,CASKLFGNEQFF
NA,many,TRBJ1-4,TRBV27,TGTGCCAGCGGATTGGGAATTTCAACTAATGAAAAACTGTTTTTT,CASGLGISTNEKLFF
TRBD1,many,TRBJ1-2,TRBV24-1,TGTGCCACCAGTGATCGAACCGGGACAGGGAACTATGGCTACACCTTC,CATSDRTGTGNYGYTF
NA,NA,TRBJ2-7,TRBV19,TGTGCCAGTAGCAGCCGACTATACCTTTACGAGCAGTACTTC,CASSSRLYLYEQYF
NA,NA,TRBJ2-5,TRBV7-2,TGTGCCAGCAGCCCCGGTATCCAAGAGACCCAGTACTTC,CASSPGIQETQYF
NA,few,TRBJ2-7,TRBV7-9,TGTGCCAGCAGCGGCAGGGTCTCCCCCGAGCAGTACTTC,CASSGRVSPEQYF
NA,many,TRBJ1-1,TRBV6-1,TGTGCCAGCAGTGCAAGGGGGAACACTGAAGCTTTCTTT,CASSARGNTEAFF
NA,many,TRBJ1-1,TRBV6-6,TGTGCCAGCAGCCACGGGACAGAAGCTTTCTTT,CASSHGTEAFF
NA,many,TRBJ2-5,TRBV11-2,TGTGCCAGCAGCCCCGACAAGGGGCAAGAGACCCAGTACTTC,CASSPDKGQETQYF
TRBD1,NA,TRBJ2-7,TRBV10-3,TGTGCCATCAGTGACCAAACAAAGACAGGGGACGAGCAGTACTTC,CAISDQTKTGDEQYF
TRBD2,NA,TRBJ2-7,TRBV12-3/TRBV12-4,TGTGCCAGCAGTTTAGATCTAGCGGGAGTCGGGGAGCAGTACTTC,CASSLDLAGVGEQYF
TRBD1,NA,TRBJ1-4,TRBV7-9,TGTGCCCTCGGACAGGGATCCTCAAATGAAAAACTGTTTTTT,CALGQGSSNEKLFF
NA,NA,TRBJ1-2,TRBV20-1,TGCAGTGCCTCCCGAGAAGAACACAGCTATGGCTACACCTTC,CSASREEHSYGYTF
NA,NA,TRBJ1-1,TRBV7-3,TGTGCCAGCAGCTTAACTCCAGGTCTGAACACTGAAGCTTTCTTT,CASSLTPGLNTEAFF
NA,NA,TRBJ2-3,TRBV7-9,TGTGCCAGCAGCTTAGAAAGGGTCTACGGAGGAGATACGCAGTATTTT,CASSLERVYGGDTQYF
NA,NA,TRBJ1-5,TRBV2,TGTGCCAGCACCCAGGGAGATGGCAATCAGCCCCAGCATTTT,CASTQGDGNQPQHF
TRBD1,NA,TRBJ1-5,TRBV6-1,TGTGCCAGCAGTGACGGACAGGGTCGTTCTCAGCCCCAGCATTTT,CASSDGQGRSQPQHF
NA,NA,TRBJ1-4,TRBV5-1,TGCGCCAGCAGTTACACCGGGATCAACTTTGGGGAGAATAATGAAAAACTGTTTTTT,CASSYTGINFGENNEKLFF
NA,NA,TRBJ2-3,TRBV9,TGTGCCAGCAGCGTAGGCCGCCGGGGGTCGCAGTATTTT,CASSVGRRGSQYF
NA,few,TRBJ2-7,TRBV3-1,TGTGCCAGCAGCCAAGAAGGATATTATAGGGGGTACGAGCAGTACTTC,CASSQEGYYRGYEQYF
TRBD1,NA,TRBJ1-6,TRBV10-3,TGTGCCATCGACGCCACCGGGACAGCCAATTCACCCCTCCACTTT,CAIDATGTANSPLHF
NA,NA,TRBJ2-1,TRBV2,TGTGCCAGCAGTGTTAGGTCAACCTACAATGAGCAGTTCTTC,CASSVRSTYNEQFF
TRBD1,few,TRBJ1-2,TRBV19,TGTGCCAGTGTTGACAGGGGTGGCTACACCTTC,CASVDRGGYTF
NA,NA,TRBJ2-3,TRBV27,TGTGCCAGCAGTTTATTTTATGTGGATACGCAGTATTTT,CASSLFYVDTQYF
NA,NA,TRBJ1-6,TRBV19,TGTGCCAGTAGTATCAGGGATTCACCCCTCCACTTT,CASSIRDSPLHF
NA,NA,TRBJ1-3,TRBV10-3,TGTGCCATCAGGGCGAACTCTGGAAACACCATATATTTT,CAIRANSGNTIYF
TRBD1,NA,TRBJ2-1,TRBV12-3/TRBV12-4,TGTGCCAGCAGTCTAACAGGGGCGCGGTTCTTC,CASSLTGARFF
NA,NA,TRBJ2-5,TRBV2,TGTGCCAGCAGCTTAGGTCCGCAAAAGACCCAGTACTTC,CASSLGPQKTQYF
NA,many,TRBJ2-7,TRBV5-6,TGTGCCAGCAGCTTGATTGGAGCCGCCTACGAGCAGTACTTC,CASSLIGAAYEQYF
TRBD1,NA,TRBJ2-5,TRBV12-3/TRBV12-4,TGTGCCAGCAGCCCGGACAGGAAAGAGACCCAGTACTTC,CASSPDRKETQYF